These 27 T cell receptor beta chains were sequenced from one sample in a study of shared clonotypes between healthy human individuals. Data came from immunoSEQ multiplex PCR; TCRdb stores just in-frame clones and leaves some out. The profile covers over a million clones, with about 75% appearing a single time and approximately 1.5% taken by the ten largest. Sequencing used memory CD4+ T cells sorted from blood. This sample's subset: CD45RA-negative fraction. Source of these receptors: a man younger than 35 in good health.

CDR3 nucleotide sequence: TGTGCCAGCAGCCCCCAGGGATCTCGCGAGCAGTACTTC. Amino acid sequence: CASSPQGSREQYF. The chain is built from TRBV14 and TRBJ2-7; D possibly corresponds to TRBD1 (5 bases). The V end was cut by 4 bases, the J end by 6 bases, with 13 bases between. This CDR3 contains 13 residues. The germline gives CDR1 SGHDN, CDR2 FVKESK.

The rearrangement links TRBV28 to TRBJ2-7, with TRBD2 as a possible D gene (5 bases). CDR1 is MDHEN and CDR2 is SYDVKM in the germline V gene. This CDR3 contains 14 residues. V was cut by 5 bases and J by 4 bases, with 15 bases left in between. CDR3 sequence reads: CASSLGPGIYEQYF. The DNA for the CDR3 is TGTGCCAGCAGTCTAGGGCCGGGGATATACGAGCAGTACTTC.

The chain combines TRBV7-6 with TRBJ1-4; no reliable D call. The CDR3 totals 15 residues. Germline lookup yields CDR1 SGHVS and CDR2 FNYEAQ. V was pared by 5 bases and J by 3 bases, with 13 bases between. CDR3 in amino acids: CASSLRQPPNEKLFF. In DNA, the CDR3 is TGTGCCAGCAGCCTTAGGCAGCCACCTAATGAAAAACTGTTTTTT. The full variable domain, completed using reference TRBV7-6 and TRBJ1-4, is GAGVSQSPRYKVTKRGQDVALRCDPISGHVSLYWYRQALGQGPEFLTYFNYEAQQDKSGLPNDRFSAERPEGSISTLTIQRTEQRDSAMYRCASSLRQPPNEKLFFGSGTQLSVL.

The V gene is TRBV29-1, the J gene TRBJ2-6; no definite D call. This CDR3 has 14 amino acids. Deletions cut 6 bases from V and 2 bases from J, with 11 bases between. CDR1 SQVTM and CDR2 ANQGSEA come from the germline V gene. CDR3 loop: CSVLDPPGANVLTF. CDR3 sequence (DNA): TGCAGCGTCTTAGATCCCCCTGGGGCCAACGTCCTGACTTTC.

The rearrangement joins TRBV10-3 to TRBJ1-5; D gene uncertain. Germline V gives CDR1 ENHRY, CDR2 SYGVKD. Deletions cut 6 bases from V and 0 bases from J, with 6 bases between. The CDR3 has 13 residues. CDR3 DNA sequence: TGTGCCATCAGGCCTGGTAGCAATCAGCCCCAGCATTTT. Protein sequence: CAIRPGSNQPQHF.

The V gene is TRBV10-3, the J gene TRBJ2-5; TRBD1 aligns across 8 bases. There are 14 residues in the CDR3. J was trimmed by 5 bases and V by 3 bases; bases with no gene match: 5. Germline CDR1 is ENHRY and CDR2 is SYGVKD. CDR3 residues: CAISDGQGQETQYF. In DNA, the CDR3 is TGTGCCATCAGTGATGGACAGGGTCAGGAGACCCAGTACTTC.

The V gene is TRBV10-3, the J gene TRBJ1-1; no definite D call. Germline V gene sequence: CDR1 ENHRY, CDR2 SYGVKD. V lost 0 bases to trimming and J lost 7 bases, with 18 bases between them. The CDR3 spans 16 residues. CDR3 amino acids: CAISESSGWYHFEAFF. Here the CDR3 DNA reads TGTGCCATCAGTGAGTCATCGGGCTGGTATCATTTTGAAGCTTTCTTT.

This clone was seen repeatedly, ten times or more. The sample carries other DNA sequences with the same CDR3. V gene TRBV6-5 combines with J gene TRBJ1-2; perhaps TRBD1 as D (5 bases). Trimming pared 6 bases from V and 4 bases from J, leaving 12 bases between. Germline-derived CDR1 and CDR2 are MNHEY and SVGAGI. This CDR3 region has 13 residues. The CDR3 DNA follows: TGTGCCAGCAGCCCCGGGACGGGCTATGGCTACACCTTC. Encoded protein: CASSPGTGYGYTF.

The rearrangement links TRBV28 to TRBJ2-7; 9 bases are shared with TRBD1. Germline assignment: CDR1 MDHEN and CDR2 SYDVKM. Germline trimming cut 5 bases from V and 4 bases from J; bases unmatched to any gene: 9. The CDR3 covers 15 residues. DNA for the CDR3: TGTGCCAGCAGTGCGTCCGGGACAGGGAAATACGAGCAGTACTTC. It codes for CASSASGTGKYEQYF.

For this clone: The same CDR3 arises from other DNA sequences in this sample as well. The V gene is TRBV30, the J gene TRBJ1-4; D gene uncertain. CDR3 length: 14 residues. Germline values: CDR1 GTSNPN, CDR2 SVGIG (reference sequence). V was cut by 0 bases and J by 8 bases, with 13 bases left in between. DNA for the CDR3: TGTGCCTGGAGTGTTAAGGGCCTTCGGGAAAAACTGTTTTTT. Translated, it gives CAWSVKGLREKLFF.

The rearrangement joins TRBV28 to TRBJ1-4; no clear D. With 5 bases removed from V and 3 bases from J, the gap between germline ends came to 7 bases. The CDR3 is 13 amino acids. CDR1 and CDR2 from the germline V gene are MDHEN and SYDVKM. CDR3 DNA: TGTGCCAGCAGTGAACTAGCTAATGAAAAACTGTTTTTT. Its translation is CASSELANEKLFF.

This clone appeared once. The rearrangement joins TRBV7-9 to TRBJ2-2; D is perhaps TRBD2 (6 bases). The V end was cut by 1 base, the J end by 1 base, with 10 bases between. This CDR3 is built from 16 residues. CDR1 is SEHNR and CDR2 is FQNEAQ in the germline V gene (reference sequence). CDR3 amino acids: CASSLGTGENTGELFF. In DNA, the CDR3 is TGTGCCAGCAGCTTAGGGACGGGGGAGAACACCGGGGAGCTGTTTTTT.

This clone was seen more than once but under ten times. This sequence joins TRBV7-2 and TRBJ2-1, with a weak D call TRBD2 (7 bases). Germline-derived CDR1 and CDR2 are SGHTA and FQGNSA. CDR3 length equals 15 residues. Between the trimmed V and J ends, which lost 1 base and 9 bases, there was a span of 16 bases. CDR3 residues: CASSLGGGPGSEQFF. The CDR3 DNA follows: TGTGCCAGCAGCTTAGGGGGGGGCCCTGGGAGTGAGCAGTTCTTC.

Comment on this clone: Other DNA sequences in the same sample also yield this CDR3. V is TRBV5-1 and J is TRBJ2-5, with D maybe TRBD2 (5 bases). The CDR3 sequence is 12 residues long. V lost 4 bases, J lost 5 bases, and 9 bases lay in between. Germline CDR1 is SGHRS and CDR2 is YFSETQ. For the CDR3, the DNA is TGCGCCAGCAGCCTTCCGGGGGAGACCCAGTACTTC. Translated, it gives CASSLPGETQYF.

The chain couples TRBV4-3 to TRBJ2-7, with D possibly TRBD2 on 5 matching bases. The CDR3 consists of 16 residues. Germline assignment: CDR1 LGHNA and CDR2 YSLEER. The germline V and J ends were trimmed by 1 base and 2 bases, with 15 bases remaining between them. The CDR3 reads CASSQGGSSSTYEQYF. In DNA, the CDR3 is TGCGCCAGCAGCCAAGGTGGGAGTTCTTCAACCTACGAGCAGTACTTC.

The chain has TRBV7-9 and TRBJ2-5; TRBD2 might be the D (5 bases). TRBJ2-7 matches the DNA end more closely, so the J call is doubtful. In germline, CDR1 is SEHNR, CDR2 FQNEAQ (reference sequence). This CDR3 is built from 13 residues. For the CDR3, the DNA is TGTGCCAGCAGCTTAGCGGGAGTCTACGAGCAGTACTTC. Protein product: CASSLAGVYEQYF.

Notes on this clone: Other DNA sequences within the sample encode an identical CDR3. The chain is built from TRBV5-1 and TRBJ2-3; D remains ambiguous. CDR1 SGHRS and CDR2 YFSETQ come from the germline V gene. The CDR3 is 12 residues long. The V end lost 3 bases, the J end lost 0 bases, and 2 bases lay between the germline ends. The CDR3 coding sequence is TGCGCCAGCAGCTCCAGCACAGATACGCAGTATTTT. This gives the protein CASSSSTDTQYF.

The gene calls are TRBV6-5 and TRBJ2-7; 10 bases match TRBD1. CDR3 length: 15 residues. CDR1 and CDR2 (germline): MNHEY, SVGAGI. Germline trimming cut 6 bases from V and 5 bases from J; bases unmatched to any gene: 10. CDR3 in amino acids: CASSPSGTGAHEQYF. The CDR3 nucleotides are TGTGCCAGCAGCCCCTCCGGGACAGGGGCCCACGAGCAGTACTTC.

This sequence joins TRBV2 and TRBJ1-2; unclear D gene. The CDR3 covers 11 residues. V was clipped by 4 bases and J by 4 bases, with 4 bases between them. The germline V gene has CDR1 SNHLY and CDR2 FYNNEI. The DNA of the CDR3 is TGTGCCAGCAGTGTCCCCTATGGCTACACCTTC. Protein: CASSVPYGYTF.

The chain couples TRBV4-2 to TRBJ2-3; D is unresolved. Per germline, CDR1 LGHNA and CDR2 YNFKEQ. CDR3 length: 16 amino acids. The ends were cut back, 0 bases at V and 4 bases at J, with 14 bases in the middle. The CDR3, as DNA: TGTGCCAGCAGCCAAGATGAGAGGCCCGGTTCAGATACGCAGTATTTT. This encodes CASSQDERPGSDTQYF.

This chain links TRBV2 with TRBJ1-5, with D unresolved. Trimming shortened V by 6 bases and J by 4 bases, and 13 bases separated the two germline ends. CDR1 and CDR2 from the germline V gene are SNHLY and FYNNEI. This CDR3 is 14 amino acids long. The CDR3 bases are TGTGCCAGCAGGGGGAGGGTACCAAATCAGCCCCAGCATTTT. Protein: CASRGRVPNQPQHF.

The chain couples TRBV18 to TRBJ2-7; 9 bases are shared with TRBD2. The junction had 0 bases not matched to a gene; V was cut back by 2 bases and J by 1 base. Per the germline V gene, CDR1 is KGHSH and CDR2 is LQKENI. The CDR3 length is 14 residues. CDR3 DNA: TGTGCCAGCTCACCAAGCGGGAGGTCCTACGAGCAGTACTTC. Residues: CASSPSGRSYEQYF.

This chain joins TRBV7-8 and TRBJ2-7; no definite D call. The germline V gene has CDR1 SGHVS and CDR2 FQNEAQ. The germline V and J ends were trimmed by 4 bases and 3 bases, with 10 bases remaining between them. The CDR3 sequence is 13 residues long. CDR3 amino acids: CASSSVGGYEQYF. The CDR3 coding sequence is TGTGCCAGCAGCTCCGTGGGCGGCTACGAGCAGTACTTC.

V usage is TRBV28 and J usage is TRBJ2-7, with a tentative D call TRBD1 (6 bases). Trimming removed 3 bases from V and 7 bases from J, with 19 bases in between. Germline V CDR1 and CDR2: MDHEN, SYDVKM. This CDR3 spans 15 amino acids. The CDR3 here is CASSLAIQGTGEQYF. The CDR3 DNA reads as TGTGCCAGCAGTTTGGCGATACAGGGTACAGGGGAGCAGTACTTC.

The V and J genes are TRBV6-5 and TRBJ1-1; perhaps TRBD1 as D (5 bases). Germline loops: CDR1 MNHEY, CDR2 SVGAGI. The V and J ends lost 0 bases and 1 base respectively, with 9 bases between them. The CDR3 has 15 residues. The CDR3 sequence is CASSYSWGGNTEAFF. The CDR3 DNA follows: TGTGCCAGCAGTTACTCTTGGGGGGGGAACACTGAAGCTTTCTTT.

V is TRBV5-4 and J is TRBJ2-5; 11 positions agree with TRBD2. With 4 bases clipped from V and 5 bases from J, the junction kept 10 bases outside the gene matches. Germline CDR1 and CDR2: SGHNT and YYREEE (reference sequence). This CDR3 has 16 amino acids. Written as DNA, the CDR3 is TGTGCCAGCAGCCGGGGAACTAGCGGGAGTTTGGAGACCCAGTACTTC. It translates to CASSRGTSGSLETQYF.

V usage is TRBV21-1 and J usage is TRBJ2-7; no check of the table's D call, TRBD2, against the DNA was made. TRBV21-1 represents a pseudogene. CDR3 length: 15 amino acids. The DNA of the CDR3 is TGTGCCAGCAGCACCAGACTAGCGGGAGGGGTCGAGCAGTACTTC. Amino acids: CASSTRLAGGVEQYF.